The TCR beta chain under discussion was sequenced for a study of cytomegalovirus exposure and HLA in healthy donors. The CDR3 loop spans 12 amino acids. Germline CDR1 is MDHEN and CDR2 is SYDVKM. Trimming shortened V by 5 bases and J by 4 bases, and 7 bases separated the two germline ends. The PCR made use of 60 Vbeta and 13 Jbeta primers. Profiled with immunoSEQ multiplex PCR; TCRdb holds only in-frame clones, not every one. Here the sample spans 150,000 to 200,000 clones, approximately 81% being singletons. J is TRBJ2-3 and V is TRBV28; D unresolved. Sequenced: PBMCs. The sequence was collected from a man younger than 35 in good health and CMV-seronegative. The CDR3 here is CASSLLSDTQYF. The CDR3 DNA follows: TGTGCCAGCAGTCTTCTTTCAGATACGCAGTATTTT.